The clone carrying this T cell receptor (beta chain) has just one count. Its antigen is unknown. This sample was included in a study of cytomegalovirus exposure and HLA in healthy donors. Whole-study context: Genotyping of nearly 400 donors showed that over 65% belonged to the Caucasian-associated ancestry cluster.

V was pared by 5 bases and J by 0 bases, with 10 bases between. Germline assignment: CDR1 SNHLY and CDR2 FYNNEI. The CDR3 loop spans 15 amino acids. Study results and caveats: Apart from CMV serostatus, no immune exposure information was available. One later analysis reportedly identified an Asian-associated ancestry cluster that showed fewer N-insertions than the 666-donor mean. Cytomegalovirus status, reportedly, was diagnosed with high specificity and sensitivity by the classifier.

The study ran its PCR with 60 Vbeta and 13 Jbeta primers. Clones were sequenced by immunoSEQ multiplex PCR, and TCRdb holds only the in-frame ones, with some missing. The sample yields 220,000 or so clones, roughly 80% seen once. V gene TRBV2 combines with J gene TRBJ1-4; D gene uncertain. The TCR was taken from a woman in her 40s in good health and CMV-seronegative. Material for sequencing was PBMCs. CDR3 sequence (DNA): TGTGCCAGCAGTCCTCCACTTGCAACTAATGAAAAACTGTTTTTT. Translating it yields CASSPPLATNEKLFF.